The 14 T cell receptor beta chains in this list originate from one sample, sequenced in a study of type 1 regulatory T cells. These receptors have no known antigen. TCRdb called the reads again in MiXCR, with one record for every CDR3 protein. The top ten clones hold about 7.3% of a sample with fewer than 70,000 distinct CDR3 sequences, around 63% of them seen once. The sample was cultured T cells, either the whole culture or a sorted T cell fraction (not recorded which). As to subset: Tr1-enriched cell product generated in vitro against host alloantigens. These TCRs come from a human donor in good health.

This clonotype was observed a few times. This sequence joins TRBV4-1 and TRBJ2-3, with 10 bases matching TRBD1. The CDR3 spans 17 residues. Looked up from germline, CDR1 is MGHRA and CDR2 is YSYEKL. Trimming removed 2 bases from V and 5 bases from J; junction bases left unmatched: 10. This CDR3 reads CASSQLATGGVIDTQYF. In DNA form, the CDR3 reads TGCGCCAGCAGCCAACTCGCGACAGGGGGCGTGATAGATACGCAGTATTTT.

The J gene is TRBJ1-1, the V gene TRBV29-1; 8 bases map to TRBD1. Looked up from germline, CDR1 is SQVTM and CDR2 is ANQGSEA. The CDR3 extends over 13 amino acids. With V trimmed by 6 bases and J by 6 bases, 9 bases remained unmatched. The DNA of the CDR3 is TGCAGCGTATCCCAGGGGGCAGGCGCTGAAGCTTTCTTT. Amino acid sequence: CSVSQGAGAEAFF.

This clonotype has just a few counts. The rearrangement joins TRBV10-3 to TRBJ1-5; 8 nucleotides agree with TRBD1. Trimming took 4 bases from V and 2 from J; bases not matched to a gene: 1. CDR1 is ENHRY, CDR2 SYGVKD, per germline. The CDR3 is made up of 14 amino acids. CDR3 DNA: TGTGCCATCAGTGGGACAGGGCGCAATCAGCCCCAGCATTTT. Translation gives CAISGTGRNQPQHF.

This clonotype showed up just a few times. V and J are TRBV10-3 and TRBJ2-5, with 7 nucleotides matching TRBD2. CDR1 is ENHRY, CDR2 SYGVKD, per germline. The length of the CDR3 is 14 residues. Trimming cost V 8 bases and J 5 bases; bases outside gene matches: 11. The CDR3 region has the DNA TGTGCCATCTCCCCTCTCGGGGGGACCGAGACCCAGTACTTC. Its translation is CAISPLGGTETQYF.

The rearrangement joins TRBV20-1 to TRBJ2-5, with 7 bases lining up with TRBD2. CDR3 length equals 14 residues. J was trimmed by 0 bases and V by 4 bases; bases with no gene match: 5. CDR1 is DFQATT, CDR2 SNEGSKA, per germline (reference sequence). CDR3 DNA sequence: TGCAGTGCTACCGGGACTAACAACCAAGAGACCCAGTACTTC. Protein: CSATGTNNQETQYF.

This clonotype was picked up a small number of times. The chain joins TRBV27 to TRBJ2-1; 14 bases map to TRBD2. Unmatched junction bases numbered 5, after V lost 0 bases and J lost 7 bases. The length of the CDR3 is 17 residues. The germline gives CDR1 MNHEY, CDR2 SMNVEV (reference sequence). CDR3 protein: CASSLSGTSGRFNEQFF. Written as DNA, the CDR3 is TGTGCCAGCAGTTTATCCGGGACTAGCGGGAGATTTAATGAGCAGTTCTTC.

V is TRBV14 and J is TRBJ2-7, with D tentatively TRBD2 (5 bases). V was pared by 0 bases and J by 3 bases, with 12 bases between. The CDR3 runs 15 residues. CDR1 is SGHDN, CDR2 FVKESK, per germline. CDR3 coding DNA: TGTGCCAGCAGCCAAGATAGCGTCTCCTACTACGAGCAGTACTTC. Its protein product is CASSQDSVSYYEQYF.

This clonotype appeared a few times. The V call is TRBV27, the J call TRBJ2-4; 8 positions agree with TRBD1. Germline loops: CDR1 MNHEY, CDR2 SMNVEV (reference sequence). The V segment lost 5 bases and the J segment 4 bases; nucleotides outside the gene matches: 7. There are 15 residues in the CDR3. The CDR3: CASSLQGALKNIQYF. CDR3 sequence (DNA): TGTGCCAGCAGTCTCCAGGGGGCCTTAAAAAACATTCAGTACTTC.

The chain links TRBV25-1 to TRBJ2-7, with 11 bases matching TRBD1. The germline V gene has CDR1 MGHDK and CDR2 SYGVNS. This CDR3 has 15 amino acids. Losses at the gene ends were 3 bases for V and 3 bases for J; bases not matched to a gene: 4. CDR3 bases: TGTGCCAGCAGTGACCGGGACAGGGGGGTCTACGAGCAGTACTTC. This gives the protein CASSDRDRGVYEQYF.

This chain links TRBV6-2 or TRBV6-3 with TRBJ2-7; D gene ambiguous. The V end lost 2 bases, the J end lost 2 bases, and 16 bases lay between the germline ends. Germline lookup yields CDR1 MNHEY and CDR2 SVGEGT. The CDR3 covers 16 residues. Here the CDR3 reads CASSYEGPLTTYEQYF. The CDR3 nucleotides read TGTGCCAGCAGTTACGAAGGGCCATTGACAACCTACGAGCAGTACTTC.

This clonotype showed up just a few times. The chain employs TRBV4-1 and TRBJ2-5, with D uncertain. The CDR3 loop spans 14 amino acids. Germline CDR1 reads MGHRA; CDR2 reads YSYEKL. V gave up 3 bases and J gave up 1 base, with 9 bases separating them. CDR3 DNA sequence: TGCGCCAGCAGCCAGATCGGCCGCCAAGAGACCCAGTACTTC. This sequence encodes CASSQIGRQETQYF.

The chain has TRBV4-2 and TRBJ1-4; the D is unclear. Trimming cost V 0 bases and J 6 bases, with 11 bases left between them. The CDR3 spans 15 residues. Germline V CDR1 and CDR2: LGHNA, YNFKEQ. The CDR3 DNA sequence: TGTGCCAGCAGCCAAGATCCGGGCGTCGATGAAAAACTGTTTTTT. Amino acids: CASSQDPGVDEKLFF.

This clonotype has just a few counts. Written as DNA, the CDR3 is TGCAGCGTTCAACGATCCGGCGGGCCTAACTATGGCTACACCTTC. Amino acids: CSVQRSGGPNYGYTF. The V call is TRBV29-1, the J call TRBJ1-2; no reliable D call. Trimming cost V 5 bases and J 0 bases, with 16 bases left between them. The CDR3 contains 15 residues. Per germline, CDR1 SQVTM and CDR2 ANQGSEA.

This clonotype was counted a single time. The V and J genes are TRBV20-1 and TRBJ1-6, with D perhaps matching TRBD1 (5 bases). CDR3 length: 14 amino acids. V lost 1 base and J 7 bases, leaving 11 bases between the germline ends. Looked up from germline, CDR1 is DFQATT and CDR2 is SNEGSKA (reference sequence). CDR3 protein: CSARGLEGNSPLHF. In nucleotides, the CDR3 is TGCAGTGCTAGAGGATTGGAGGGGAATTCACCCCTCCACTTT.